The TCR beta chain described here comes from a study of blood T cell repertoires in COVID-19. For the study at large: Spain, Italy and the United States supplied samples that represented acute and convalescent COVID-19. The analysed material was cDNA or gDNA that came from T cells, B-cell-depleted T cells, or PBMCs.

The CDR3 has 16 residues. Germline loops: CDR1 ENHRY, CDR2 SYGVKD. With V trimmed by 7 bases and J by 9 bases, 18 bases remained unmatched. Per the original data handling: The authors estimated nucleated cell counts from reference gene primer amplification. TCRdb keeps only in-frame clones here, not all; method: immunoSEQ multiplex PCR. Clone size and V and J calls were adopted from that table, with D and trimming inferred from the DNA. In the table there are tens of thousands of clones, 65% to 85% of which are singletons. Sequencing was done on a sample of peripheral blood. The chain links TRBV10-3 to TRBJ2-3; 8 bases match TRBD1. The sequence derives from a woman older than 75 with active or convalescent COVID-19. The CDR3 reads CAIKRQGGQVGETQYF. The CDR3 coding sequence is TGTGCCATCAAGCGGCAGGGGGGACAGGTCGGGGAAACGCAGTATTTT.